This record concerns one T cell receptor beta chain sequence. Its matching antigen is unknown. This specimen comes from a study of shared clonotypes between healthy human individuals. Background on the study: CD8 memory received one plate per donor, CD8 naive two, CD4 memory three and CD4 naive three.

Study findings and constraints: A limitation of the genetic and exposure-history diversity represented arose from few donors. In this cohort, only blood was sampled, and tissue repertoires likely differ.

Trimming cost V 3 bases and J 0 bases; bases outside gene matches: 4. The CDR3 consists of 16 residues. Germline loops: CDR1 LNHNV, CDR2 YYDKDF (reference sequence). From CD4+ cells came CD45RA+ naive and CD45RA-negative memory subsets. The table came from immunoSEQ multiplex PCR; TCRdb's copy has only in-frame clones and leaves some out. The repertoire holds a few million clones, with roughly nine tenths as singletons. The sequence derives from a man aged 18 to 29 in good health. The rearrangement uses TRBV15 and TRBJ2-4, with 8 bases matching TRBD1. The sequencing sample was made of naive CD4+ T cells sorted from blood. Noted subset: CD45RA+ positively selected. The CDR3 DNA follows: TGTGCCACCAGCAGCGGACAGGGAGCAGCCAAAAACATTCAGTACTTC. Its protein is CATSSGQGAAKNIQYF.